The source of this T cell receptor (beta chain) is a study of CD8 T cells in ankylosing spondylitis. Study-wide points: Earlier reports found some motif variants in synovial fluid and blood in reactive arthritis. The authors reported significant enrichment of disease-linked clones in matched ankylosing spondylitis synovial fluid. One TCR beta motif, made up of roughly eight highly homologous variants, appeared characteristic of ankylosing spondylitis blood.

TCRdb fed the 5' RACE reads into MiXCR, producing one record per CDR3 protein. The table includes some 840,000 distinct CDR3 sequences, approximately 10% detected once. The length of the CDR3 is 13 residues. Germline loops: CDR1 SGHRS, CDR2 YFSETQ. V dropped 3 bases and J dropped 3 bases, with 9 bases sitting between them. This clonotype was observed a handful of times. Its antigen is as yet unknown. The TCR sequence derives from a male donor with ankylosing spondylitis. The source material was blood, either unsorted or a sorted T cell fraction (not recorded which). The genes are TRBV5-1 and TRBJ2-5, with D unclear. The CDR3 loop reads CASSWRNKETQYF. Written as DNA, the CDR3 is TGCGCCAGCAGCTGGCGGAACAAAGAGACCCAGTACTTC. Based on the CDR3 plus reference TRBV5-1 and TRBJ2-5, the full variable domain is KAGVTQTPRYLIKTRGQQVTLSCSPISGHRSVSWYQQTPGQGLQFLFEYFSETQRNKGNFPGRFSGRQFSNSRSEMNVSTLELGDSALYLCASSWRNKETQYFGPGTRLLVL.